The 13 T cell receptor beta chains below all came from one sample that was sequenced in a study of blood T cell repertoires in COVID-19. The assay was immunoSEQ multiplex PCR, and TCRdb's table has in-frame clones only and misses some. The table includes approximately 45,000 clones, 85% to 90% detected once. The sample was peripheral blood. The receptors shown here come from a middle-aged man with active COVID-19.

The V gene is TRBV9, the J gene TRBJ1-6, with TRBD1 as a possible D gene (6 bases). The CDR3 is made up of 14 amino acids. Deletions cut 4 bases from V and 5 bases from J, with 10 bases between. Germline CDR1 SGDLS, CDR2 YYNGEE. CDR3 bases: TGTGCCAGCAGCCTCCGACAGGATAATTCACCCCTCCACTTT. This translates into CASSLRQDNSPLHF.

This clone has just a few counts. The chain combines TRBV24-1 with TRBJ2-7; possible D gene TRBD2, 7 bases. This CDR3 spans 15 amino acids. V lost 4 bases and J 10 bases, leaving 22 bases between the germline ends. The germline V gene encodes CDR1 KGHDR and CDR2 SFDVKD. The CDR3 coding sequence is TGTGCCACCAGTGACCTGGGAGGGGGTAGCGGGTTACAGTACTTC. Translation gives CATSDLGGGSGLQYF.

The chain uses TRBV7-8 and TRBJ1-4; D perhaps matches TRBD1 (6 bases). Germline values: CDR1 SGHVS, CDR2 FQNEAQ. Trimming removed 4 bases at V and 2 bases at J, with 8 bases between. The CDR3 runs to 14 residues. The CDR3 bases are TGTGCCAGCAGCTCAACAGGGACTAATGAAAAACTGTTTTTT. Its protein is CASSSTGTNEKLFF.

The chain is built from TRBV7-3 and TRBJ2-2; the match to TRBD2 covers 14 bases. After removal of 4 bases from V and 4 bases from J, the junction contained 5 bases not matched to a gene. The CDR3 spans 17 residues. Germline V gene lookup returns CDR1 SGHTA and CDR2 FQGTGA. The CDR3, as DNA: TGTGCCAGCAGCTCGGGACTAGCGGGAGTGGGCACCGGGGAGCTGTTTTTT. Translation: CASSSGLAGVGTGELFF.

V and J are TRBV6-5 and TRBJ1-1; TRBD1 matches at 8 bases. J was trimmed by 4 bases and V by 6 bases; bases with no gene match: 4. Germline V gives CDR1 MNHEY, CDR2 SVGAGI. The CDR3 consists of 13 residues. The CDR3 sequence: CASRLDRGTEAFF. The DNA of the CDR3 is TGTGCCAGCAGGTTAGACAGGGGCACTGAAGCTTTCTTT.

The rearrangement uses TRBV18 and TRBJ1-1; no definite D call. V gave up 2 bases and J gave up 6 bases, with 4 bases separating them. Germline-derived CDR1 and CDR2 are KGHSH and LQKENI. The length of the CDR3 is 11 residues. The CDR3 sequence is CASSPGPEAFF. CDR3 nucleotides: TGTGCCAGCTCACCAGGCCCTGAAGCTTTCTTT.

The chain carries TRBV7-3 and TRBJ2-3; weak D call: TRBD2 (6 bases). The germline gives CDR1 SGHTA, CDR2 FQGTGA. This CDR3 contains 14 residues. V was clipped by 1 base and J by 5 bases, with 10 bases between them. CDR3 sequence (DNA): TGTGCCAGCAGCTTAATGGGAGGTATAGATACGCAGTATTTT. Its protein is CASSLMGGIDTQYF.

In its sample, this clone was seen once. The chain combines TRBV5-4 with TRBJ2-7; possible D gene TRBD1, 5 bases. The CDR3 is 14 amino acids. V dropped 4 bases and J dropped 0 bases, with 11 bases sitting between them. Per germline, CDR1 SGHNT and CDR2 YYREEE (reference sequence). CDR3 amino acids: CASSIQDSSYEQYF. The CDR3 nucleotides read TGTGCCAGCAGCATACAGGATAGCTCCTACGAGCAGTACTTC.

The rearrangement links TRBV11-3 to TRBJ2-3; 9 nucleotides agree with TRBD1. Germline loops: CDR1 SGHNT, CDR2 YENEEA. The CDR3 totals 14 residues. V lost 5 bases, J lost 5 bases, and 5 bases stayed unmatched. The DNA for the CDR3 is TGTGCCAGCAGCCGGACAGGGGCGGGAGATACGCAGTATTTT. It yields the protein CASSRTGAGDTQYF.

V gene TRBV10-3 combines with J gene TRBJ2-4; TRBD1 matches at 8 bases. This CDR3 is 14 amino acids long. V dropped 4 bases and J dropped 6; count of bases not matched to a gene: 5. In germline, CDR1 is ENHRY, CDR2 SYGVKD. The CDR3 DNA reads TGTGCCATCAGTGGGACAGGGCCGGGAAACATTCAGTACTTC. Its translation is CAISGTGPGNIQYF.

This chain joins TRBV7-8 and TRBJ2-3, with 10 nucleotides matching TRBD2. The V gene's germline CDR1 is SGHVS and CDR2 FQNEAQ. V shed 5 bases and J 0 bases; nucleotides not matched to a gene: 11. The length of the CDR3 is 18 residues. The CDR3 protein is CASSHGLAALMSTDTQYF. The CDR3 DNA is TGTGCCAGCAGCCACGGACTAGCGGCGTTAATGAGCACAGATACGCAGTATTTT.

The chain joins TRBV5-1 to TRBJ2-5; D is unclear. The CDR3 loop spans 14 amino acids. Looked up from germline, CDR1 is SGHRS and CDR2 is YFSETQ. The ends were cut back, 0 bases at V and 5 bases at J, with 11 bases in the middle. The CDR3, as DNA: TGCGCCAGCAGCTTGGACCTGCTAACGGAGACCCAGTACTTC. Amino acids: CASSLDLLTETQYF.

The chain is built from TRBV19 and TRBJ2-1; 7 bases match TRBD1. The CDR3 covers 11 residues. V gave up 10 bases and J gave up 8 bases; unmatched junction bases: 5. The germline V gene has CDR1 LNHDA and CDR2 SQIVND (reference sequence). CDR3 residues: CATNRGYEQFF. CDR3 bases: TGTGCCACCAACAGGGGATATGAGCAGTTCTTC.